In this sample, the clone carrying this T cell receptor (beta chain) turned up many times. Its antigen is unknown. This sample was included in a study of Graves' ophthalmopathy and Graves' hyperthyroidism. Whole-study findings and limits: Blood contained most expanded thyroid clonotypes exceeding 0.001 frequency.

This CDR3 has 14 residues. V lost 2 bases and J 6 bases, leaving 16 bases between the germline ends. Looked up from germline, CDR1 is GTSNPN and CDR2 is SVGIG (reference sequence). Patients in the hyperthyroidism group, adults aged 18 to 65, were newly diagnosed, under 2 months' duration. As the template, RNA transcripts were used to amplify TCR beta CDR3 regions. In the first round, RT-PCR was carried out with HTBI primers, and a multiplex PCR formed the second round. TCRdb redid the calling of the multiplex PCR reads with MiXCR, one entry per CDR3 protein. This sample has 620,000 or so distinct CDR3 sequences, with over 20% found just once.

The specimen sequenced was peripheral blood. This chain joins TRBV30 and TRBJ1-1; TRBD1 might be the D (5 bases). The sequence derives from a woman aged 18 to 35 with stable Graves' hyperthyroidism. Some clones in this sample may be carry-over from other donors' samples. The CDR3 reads CAWSPGPLGAEAFF. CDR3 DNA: TGTGCCTGGAGTCCGGGACCTCTTGGGGCTGAAGCTTTCTTT.